This entry concerns a single TCR beta chain. Germline values: CDR1 KGHSH, CDR2 LQKENI. The V gene lost 5 bases and the J gene lost 0 bases, with 12 bases spanning the gap. This CDR3 contains 15 residues. This specimen comes from a study of blood T cell repertoires in COVID-19. Method: immunoSEQ multiplex PCR; TCRdb's copy keeps in-frame clones and lacks some. The sample yields fewer than 200,000 clones, around 89% seen once. This chain uses TRBV18 with TRBJ2-3; D possibly corresponds to TRBD1 (5 bases). The sample comprised peripheral blood. The clonotype originates from a man aged 60 to 69 with acute or convalescent COVID-19. CDR3 sequence: CASSIGEPSTDTQYF. CDR3 nucleotide sequence: TGTGCCAGCTCAATAGGGGAACCTAGCACAGATACGCAGTATTTT.